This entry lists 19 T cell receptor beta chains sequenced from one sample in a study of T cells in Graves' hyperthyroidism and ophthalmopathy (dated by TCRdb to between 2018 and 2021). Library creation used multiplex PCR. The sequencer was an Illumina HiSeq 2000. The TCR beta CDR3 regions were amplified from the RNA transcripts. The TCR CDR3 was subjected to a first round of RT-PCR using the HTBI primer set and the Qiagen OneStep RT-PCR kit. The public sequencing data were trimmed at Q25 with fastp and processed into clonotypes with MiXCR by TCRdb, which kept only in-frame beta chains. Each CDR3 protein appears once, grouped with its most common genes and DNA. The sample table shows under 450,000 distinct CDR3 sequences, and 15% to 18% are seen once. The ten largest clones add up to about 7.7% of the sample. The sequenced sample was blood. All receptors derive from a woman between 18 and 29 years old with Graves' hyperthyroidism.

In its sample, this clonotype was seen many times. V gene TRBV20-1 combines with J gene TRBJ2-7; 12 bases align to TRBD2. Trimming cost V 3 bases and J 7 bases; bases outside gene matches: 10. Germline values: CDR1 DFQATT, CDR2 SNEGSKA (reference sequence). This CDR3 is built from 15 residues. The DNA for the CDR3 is TGCAGTGCTAGGAGACTAGCGGGGGTATCTATTGAGCAGTACTTC. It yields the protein CSARRLAGVSIEQYF.

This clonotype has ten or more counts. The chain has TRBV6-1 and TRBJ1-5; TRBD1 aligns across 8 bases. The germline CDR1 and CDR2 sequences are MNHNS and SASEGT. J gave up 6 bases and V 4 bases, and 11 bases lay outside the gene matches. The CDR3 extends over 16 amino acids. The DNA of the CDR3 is TGTGCCAGCAGTGCCTGGCCAGGGGGCGGTGGTCAGCCCCAGCATTTT. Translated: CASSAWPGGGGQPQHF.

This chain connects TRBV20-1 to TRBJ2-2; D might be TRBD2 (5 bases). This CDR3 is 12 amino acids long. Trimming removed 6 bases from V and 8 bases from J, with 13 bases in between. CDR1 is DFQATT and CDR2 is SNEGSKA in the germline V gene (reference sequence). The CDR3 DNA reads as TGCAGTGCCAAGACGGGGTTGGGGGAGCTGTTTTTT. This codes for CSAKTGLGELFF.

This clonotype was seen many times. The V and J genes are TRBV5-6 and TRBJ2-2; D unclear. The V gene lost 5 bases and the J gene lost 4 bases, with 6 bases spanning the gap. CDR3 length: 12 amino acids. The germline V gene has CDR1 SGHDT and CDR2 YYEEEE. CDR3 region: CASSFITGELFF. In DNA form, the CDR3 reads TGTGCCAGCAGTTTTATCACCGGGGAGCTGTTTTTT.

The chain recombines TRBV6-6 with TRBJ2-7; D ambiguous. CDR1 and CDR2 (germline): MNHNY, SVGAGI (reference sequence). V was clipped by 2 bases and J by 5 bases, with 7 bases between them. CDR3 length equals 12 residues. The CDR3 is CASSYRWDEQYF. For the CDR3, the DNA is TGTGCCAGCAGTTACAGATGGGACGAGCAGTACTTC.

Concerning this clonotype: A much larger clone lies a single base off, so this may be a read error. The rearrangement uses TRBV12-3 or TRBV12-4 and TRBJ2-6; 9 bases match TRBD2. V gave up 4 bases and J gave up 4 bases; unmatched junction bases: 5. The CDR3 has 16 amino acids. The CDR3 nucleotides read TGTGCCAGCAGTTGGAGCGGGGGGCCCGGGGCCAACGTCCTGACTTTC. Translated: CASSWSGGPGANVLTF.

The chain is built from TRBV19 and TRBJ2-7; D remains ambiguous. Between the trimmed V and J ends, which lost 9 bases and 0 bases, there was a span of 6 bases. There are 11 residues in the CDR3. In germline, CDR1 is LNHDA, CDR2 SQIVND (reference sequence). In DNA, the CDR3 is TGTGCCAGAACGGCCTCCTACGAGCAGTACTTC. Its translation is CARTASYEQYF.

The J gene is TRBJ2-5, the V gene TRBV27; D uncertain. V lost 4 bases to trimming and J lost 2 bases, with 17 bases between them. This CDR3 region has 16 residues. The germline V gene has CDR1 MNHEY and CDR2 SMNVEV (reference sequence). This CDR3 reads CASSSFKFLRQETQYF. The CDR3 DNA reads TGTGCCAGCAGTTCGTTTAAATTCCTCAGGCAAGAGACCCAGTACTTC.

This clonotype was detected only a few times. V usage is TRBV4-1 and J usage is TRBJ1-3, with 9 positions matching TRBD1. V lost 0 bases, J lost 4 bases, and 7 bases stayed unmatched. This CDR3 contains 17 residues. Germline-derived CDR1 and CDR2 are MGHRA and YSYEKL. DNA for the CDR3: TGCGCCAGCAGCCAAGATCAGTGGACAGGGGTCGGAAACACCATATATTTT. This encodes CASSQDQWTGVGNTIYF.

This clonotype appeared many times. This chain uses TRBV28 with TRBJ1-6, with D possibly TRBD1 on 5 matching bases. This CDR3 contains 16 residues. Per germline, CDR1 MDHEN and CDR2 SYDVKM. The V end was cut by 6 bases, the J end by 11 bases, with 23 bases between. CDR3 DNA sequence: TGTGCCAGCAGACTGGGGGGAGTTTGGGGTCCCCCACCCCTCCACTTT. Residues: CASRLGGVWGPPPLHF.

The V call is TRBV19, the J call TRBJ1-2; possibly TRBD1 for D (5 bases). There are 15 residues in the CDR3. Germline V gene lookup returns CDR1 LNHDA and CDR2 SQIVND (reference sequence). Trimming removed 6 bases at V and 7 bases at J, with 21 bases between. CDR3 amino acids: CASRERGTSVLGYTF. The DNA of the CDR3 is TGTGCCAGTAGGGAACGCGGGACGAGCGTGCTTGGCTACACCTTC.

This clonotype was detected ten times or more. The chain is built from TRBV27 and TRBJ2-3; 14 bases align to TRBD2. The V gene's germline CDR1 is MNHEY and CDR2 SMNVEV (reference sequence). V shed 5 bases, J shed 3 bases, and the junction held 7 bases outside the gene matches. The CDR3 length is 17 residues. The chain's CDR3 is CASSLLGLAGATDTQYF. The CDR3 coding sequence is TGTGCCAGCAGTCTCCTGGGACTAGCGGGAGCAACAGATACGCAGTATTTT.

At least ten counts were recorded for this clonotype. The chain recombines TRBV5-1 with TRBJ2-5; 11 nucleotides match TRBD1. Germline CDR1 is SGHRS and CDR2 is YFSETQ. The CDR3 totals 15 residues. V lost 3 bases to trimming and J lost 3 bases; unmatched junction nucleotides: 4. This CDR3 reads CASSSPGQGEETQYF. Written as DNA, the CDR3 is TGCGCCAGCAGCTCACCGGGACAGGGGGAAGAGACCCAGTACTTC.

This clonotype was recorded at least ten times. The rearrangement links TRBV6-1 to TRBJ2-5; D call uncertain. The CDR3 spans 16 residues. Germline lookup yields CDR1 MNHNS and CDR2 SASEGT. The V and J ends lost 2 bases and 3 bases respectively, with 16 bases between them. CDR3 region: CASSEIVAEGKETQYF. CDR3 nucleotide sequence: TGTGCCAGCAGTGAAATTGTGGCGGAAGGAAAAGAGACCCAGTACTTC.

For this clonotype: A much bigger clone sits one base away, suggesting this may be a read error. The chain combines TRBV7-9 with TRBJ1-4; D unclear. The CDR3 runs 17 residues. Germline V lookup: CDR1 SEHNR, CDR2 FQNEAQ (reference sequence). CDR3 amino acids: CASGLMYEIATNEKLFF. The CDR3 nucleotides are TGTGCCAGCGGCTTGATGTACGAAATTGCAACTAATGAAAAACTGTTTTTT. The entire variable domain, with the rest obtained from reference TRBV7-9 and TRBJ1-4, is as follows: DTGVSQNPRHKITKRGQNVTFRCDPISEHNRLYWYRQTLGQGPEFLTYFQNEAQLEKSRLLSDRFSAERPKGSFSTLEIQRTEQGDSAMYLCASGLMYEIATNEKLFFGSGTQLSVL.

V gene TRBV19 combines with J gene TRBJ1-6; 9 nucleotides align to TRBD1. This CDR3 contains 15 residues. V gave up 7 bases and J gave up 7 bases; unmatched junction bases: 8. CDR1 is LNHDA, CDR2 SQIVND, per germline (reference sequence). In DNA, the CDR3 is TGTGCCAGTATCGGGGAGGGGACAGGGAATTCACCCCTCCACTTT. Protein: CASIGEGTGNSPLHF.

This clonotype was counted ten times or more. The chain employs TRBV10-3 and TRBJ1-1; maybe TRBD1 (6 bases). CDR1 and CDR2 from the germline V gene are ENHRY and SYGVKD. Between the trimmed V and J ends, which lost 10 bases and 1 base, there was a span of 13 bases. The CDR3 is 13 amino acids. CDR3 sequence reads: CATGTPENTEAFF. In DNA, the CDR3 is TGTGCCACCGGGACACCGGAGAACACTGAAGCTTTCTTT.

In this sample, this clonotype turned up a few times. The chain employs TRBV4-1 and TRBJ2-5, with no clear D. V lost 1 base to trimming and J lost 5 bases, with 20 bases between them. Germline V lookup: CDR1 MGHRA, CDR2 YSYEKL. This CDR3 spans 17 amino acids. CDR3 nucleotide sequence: TGCGCCAGCAGCCAAGGTGAAGGACCGACGGTGGGGGAGACCCAGTACTTC. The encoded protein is CASSQGEGPTVGETQYF.

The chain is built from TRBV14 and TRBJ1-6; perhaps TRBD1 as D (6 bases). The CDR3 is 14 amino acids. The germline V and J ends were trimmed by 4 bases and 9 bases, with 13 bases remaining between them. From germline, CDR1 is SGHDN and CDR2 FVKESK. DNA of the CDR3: TGTGCCAGCAGCCTCCGGACAGCTAGTTCACCCCTCCACTTT. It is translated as CASSLRTASSPLHF. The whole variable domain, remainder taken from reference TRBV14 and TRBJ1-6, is EAGVTQFPSHSVIEKGQTVTLRCDPISGHDNLYWYRRVMGKEIKFLLHFVKESKQDESGMPNNRFLAERTGGTYSTLKVQPAELEDSGVYFCASSLRTASSPLHFGNGTRLTVT.